What follows are 26 T cell receptor beta chains derived from one specimen sequenced in a study of T cells in Graves' hyperthyroidism and ophthalmopathy. The investigators amplified TCR beta CDR3 regions from RNA transcripts. With the HTBI primer set, the TCR CDR3 went through a first round of RT-PCR. MiXCR, applied by TCRdb to the multiplex PCR reads, yields one record per CDR3 protein. The sample holds about 49,000 distinct CDR3 sequences, approximately 50% seen once. The sequencing input was peripheral blood or thyroid tissue (not recorded which). All receptors derive from a young man with Graves' hyperthyroidism.

The chain recombines TRBV7-9 with TRBJ2-7; D is unclear. The germline V gene encodes CDR1 SEHNR and CDR2 FQNEAQ (reference sequence). Trimming removed 7 bases at V and 2 bases at J, with 15 bases between. The CDR3 runs to 14 residues. The CDR3 is CASTLTASPYEQYF. CDR3 coding DNA: TGTGCCAGCACCTTGACTGCGTCTCCCTACGAGCAGTACTTC.

At least ten counts were recorded for this clonotype. The chain is built from TRBV15 and TRBJ1-2, with D possibly TRBD1 on 5 matching bases. The V gene's germline CDR1 is LNHNV and CDR2 YYDKDF (reference sequence). V was shortened by 5 bases and J by 2 bases, with 18 bases between the two germline ends. The CDR3 has 16 amino acids. The CDR3 is CATSGGRQRTNYGYTF. DNA for the CDR3: TGTGCCACCAGCGGAGGTCGACAGAGGACGAACTATGGCTACACCTTC.

This clonotype was counted at least ten times. The rearrangement joins TRBV5-1 to TRBJ2-7, with TRBD2 matching over 9 bases. The V segment lost 0 bases and the J segment 2 bases; nucleotides outside the gene matches: 6. Germline CDR1 reads SGHRS; CDR2 reads YFSETQ. The CDR3 is made up of 16 amino acids. The CDR3 DNA reads TGCGCCAGCAGCTTGGTTCTAGCGGGACTCACCTACGAGCAGTACTTC. As protein: CASSLVLAGLTYEQYF. The entire variable domain, with the rest obtained from reference TRBV5-1 and TRBJ2-7, is as follows: KAGVTQTPRYLIKTRGQQVTLSCSPISGHRSVSWYQQTPGQGLQFLFEYFSETQRNKGNFPGRFSGRQFSNSRSEMNVSTLELGDSALYLCASSLVLAGLTYEQYFGPGTRLTVT.

This clonotype was detected a few times. The V gene is TRBV7-2, the J gene TRBJ1-2; unclear D gene. The germline V and J ends were trimmed by 0 bases and 4 bases, with 9 bases remaining between them. This CDR3 is 14 amino acids long. From germline, CDR1 is SGHTA and CDR2 FQGNSA. CDR3 in DNA: TGTGCCAGCAGCTTAGCAGGGAGCTCCTATGGCTACACCTTC. It codes for CASSLAGSSYGYTF.

This chain joins TRBV20-1 and TRBJ1-4; no reliable D call. With 6 bases removed from V and 9 bases from J, the gap between germline ends came to 14 bases. Germline values: CDR1 DFQATT, CDR2 SNEGSKA (reference sequence). CDR3 length equals 12 residues. The CDR3 region is CSARSGIQKLFF. Here the CDR3 DNA reads TGCAGTGCACGGTCCGGAATTCAAAAACTGTTTTTT.

The CDR3 DNA reads TGTGCCAGCAGCGCCATCCGGTTCCAAGAGACCCAGTACTTC. Translating it yields CASSAIRFQETQYF. J is TRBJ2-5 and V is TRBV7-2; D gene uncertain. The CDR3 contains 14 residues. The ends were cut back, 5 bases at V and 1 base at J, with 11 bases in the middle. From germline, CDR1 is SGHTA and CDR2 FQGNSA. Based on the CDR3 plus reference TRBV7-2 and TRBJ2-5, the full variable domain is GAGVSQSPSNKVTEKGKDVELRCDPISGHTALYWYRQSLGQGLEFLIYFQGNSAPDKSGLPSDRFSAERTGGSVSTLTIQRTQQEDSAVYLCASSAIRFQETQYFGPGTRLLVL.

This clonotype was seen ten or more times. The genes are TRBV28 and TRBJ1-5; TRBD1 might be the D (6 bases). The CDR3 is 15 amino acids. The germline V and J ends were trimmed by 8 bases and 4 bases, with 18 bases remaining between them. Per germline, CDR1 MDHEN and CDR2 SYDVKM. CDR3 loop: CASQFQGSFNQPQHF. CDR3 DNA: TGTGCCAGCCAGTTTCAGGGGTCTTTTAATCAGCCCCAGCATTTT.

The V call is TRBV10-2, the J call TRBJ1-4; D remains ambiguous. Germline CDR1 WSHSY, CDR2 SAAADI. V lost 4 bases, J lost 3 bases, and 12 bases lay in between. This CDR3 contains 15 residues. The CDR3 loop reads CASSGDGIPNEKLFF. CDR3 bases: TGCGCCAGCAGTGGGGATGGAATCCCTAATGAAAAACTGTTTTTT.

As to this clonotype: The CDR3 does not close with the conserved phenylalanine or tryptophan, likely indicating a read error. The chain combines TRBV19 with TRBJ1-5; D call uncertain. The CDR3 spans 13 residues. V lost 8 bases and J 3 bases, leaving 11 bases between the germline ends. Germline CDR1 reads LNHDA; CDR2 reads SQIVND (reference sequence). The CDR3 DNA is TGTGCCAGTCTGGGTCAGCTCAATCAGCCCCAGCATTCA. This encodes CASLGQLNQPQHS.

The rearrangement joins TRBV15 to TRBJ2-6, with D uncertain. The CDR3 length is 14 residues. CDR1 and CDR2 (germline): LNHNV, YYDKDF (reference sequence). Trimming removed 3 bases at V and 6 bases at J, with 9 bases between. For the CDR3, the DNA is TGTGCCACCAGCAGGGGTCAAGTGGCCAACGTCCTGACTTTC. This translates into CATSRGQVANVLTF.

V and J are TRBV28 and TRBJ2-5, with 9 bases aligning to TRBD2. CDR3 length: 17 residues. Germline V gives CDR1 MDHEN, CDR2 SYDVKM. V gave up 5 bases and J gave up 2 bases; unmatched junction bases: 12. Written as DNA, the CDR3 is TGTGCCAGCAGTCGGACTAGCGCGGCCGGGGAGCAAGAGACCCAGTACTTC. Its protein is CASSRTSAAGEQETQYF.

This clonotype is judged hyperexpanded. V gene TRBV29-1 combines with J gene TRBJ2-7; 14 nucleotides align to TRBD2. V shed 6 bases, J shed 7 bases, and the junction held 11 bases outside the gene matches. The length of the CDR3 is 15 residues. Germline CDR1 is SQVTM and CDR2 is ANQGSEA. The CDR3 region has the DNA TGCAGCGTGAGGCCCGGGACTAGCGGGAGTAGTGAGCAGTACTTC. This codes for CSVRPGTSGSSEQYF.

Details on this clonotype: At one end the junction does not follow the germline gene, possibly because of a read error. The CDR3 sequence: CASSPTGGNTIYF. Written as DNA, the CDR3 is TGTGCTAGCAGTCCGACAGGAGGAAACACCATATATTTT. This chain links TRBV7-7 with TRBJ1-3, with D possibly TRBD1 on 6 matching bases. The V gene's germline CDR1 is SSHAT and CDR2 FNYEAQ (reference sequence). There are 13 residues in the CDR3.

This clonotype was seen ten or more times. The J gene is TRBJ1-1, the V gene TRBV20-1, with D unclear. Germline-derived CDR1 and CDR2 are DFQATT and SNEGSKA (reference sequence). The V and J ends lost 6 bases and 1 base respectively, with 12 bases between them. The CDR3 loop spans 13 amino acids. CDR3 DNA: TGCAGTGCCCCAAGACGGACGAACACTGAAGCTTTCTTT. Its protein product is CSAPRRTNTEAFF.

This clonotype was picked up many times. A read error may be the cause here, since a much bigger clone is one base away. The rearrangement links TRBV7-2 to TRBJ1-5; the D is unclear. The ends were cut back, 5 bases at V and 2 bases at J, with 16 bases in the middle. CDR1 is SGHTA, CDR2 FQGNSA, per germline. This CDR3 is built from 16 residues. CDR3 nucleotide sequence: TGTGCCAGCAGCAAGAGCACCAGTCAGGGCAATCAGCCCCAGCATTTT. Its protein is CASSKSTSQGNQPQHF. The variable domain in full, completed from reference TRBV7-2 and TRBJ1-5, reads GAGVSQSPSNKVTEKGKDVELRCDPISGHTALYWYRQSLGQGLEFLIYFQGNSAPDKSGLPSDRFSAERTGGSVSTLTIQRTQQEDSAVYLCASSKSTSQGNQPQHFGDGTRLSIL.

This clonotype was detected ten times or more. The chain has TRBV4-2 and TRBJ2-2; 10 bases agree with TRBD2. The trim removed 2 bases at V and 3 bases at J, leaving 15 bases unmatched. Germline V lookup: CDR1 LGHNA, CDR2 YNFKEQ. This CDR3 region has 20 residues. CDR3 nucleotides: TGTGCCAGCAGCCAACCTGTCCTAGCGGGAGAGGCAGGTGACACCGGGGAGCTGTTTTTT. It yields the protein CASSQPVLAGEAGDTGELFF.

Turning to this clonotype: The conserved phenylalanine or tryptophan normally closing the CDR3 is absent here, so this likely arose from a read error. The chain combines TRBV20-1 with TRBJ2-7; 7 nucleotides align to TRBD1. This CDR3 region has 14 residues. V gave up 6 bases and J gave up 0 bases; unmatched junction bases: 8. CDR1 is DFQATT and CDR2 is SNEGSKA in the germline V gene (reference sequence). This CDR3 is CSALRGRGSYEQYL. The CDR3 coding sequence is TGCAGTGCCCTAAGGGGGCGCGGCTCCTACGAGCAGTACCTC.

This clonotype was recorded at least ten times. The chain uses TRBV5-4 and TRBJ2-5, with D possibly being TRBD1 or TRBD2 (6 bases each). Germline CDR1 reads SGHNT; CDR2 reads YYREEE (reference sequence). V was shortened by 4 bases and J by 5 bases, with 12 bases between the two germline ends. The CDR3 spans 13 residues. CDR3 protein: CASSRGAGETQYF. CDR3 coding DNA: TGTGCCAGCAGCAGGGGGGCGGGGGAGACCCAGTACTTC.

The chain joins TRBV19 to TRBJ1-2; D remains unclear. Per germline, CDR1 LNHDA and CDR2 SQIVND (reference sequence). The CDR3 consists of 12 residues. Deletions cut 5 bases from V and 8 bases from J, with 12 bases between. The CDR3 DNA sequence: TGTGCCAGTAGTGCCTCCTCGTGGGGCTACACCTTC. As protein: CASSASSWGYTF.

At least ten counts were recorded for this clonotype. The chain links TRBV7-2 to TRBJ2-5; D possibly corresponds to TRBD2 (7 bases). V lost 3 bases to trimming and J lost 4 bases, with 12 bases between them. CDR1 is SGHTA, CDR2 FQGNSA, per germline. This CDR3 comprises 14 residues. The CDR3 nucleotides are TGTGCCAGCAGCTTGGGGCGGGGGCGAGAGACCCAGTACTTC. Encoded protein: CASSLGRGRETQYF.

This clonotype was found many times. The J gene is TRBJ2-5, the V gene TRBV6-6; TRBD1 is a possible D gene (6 bases). This CDR3 comprises 16 residues. CDR1 and CDR2 from the germline V gene are MNHNY and SVGAGI (reference sequence). Trimming took off 6 bases at V and 0 bases at J, with 17 bases between the two ends. The CDR3 region is CASRPQGRGYQETQYF. DNA for the CDR3: TGTGCCAGCAGACCGCAGGGGAGAGGGTACCAAGAGACCCAGTACTTC.

This clonotype occurred many times. This chain connects TRBV7-2 to TRBJ1-6, with 8 bases matching TRBD1. The CDR3 has 13 residues. V was pared by 0 bases and J by 17 bases, with 6 bases of the junction left unmatched. Per germline, CDR1 SGHTA and CDR2 FQGNSA. CDR3 loop: CASSLALPGQVHF. The CDR3 DNA follows: TGTGCCAGCAGCTTAGCGCTACCGGGACAGGTCCACTTT.

This clonotype was seen many times. The chain is built from TRBV6-2 or TRBV6-3 and TRBJ1-2; no reliable D call. Germline V lookup: CDR1 MNHEY, CDR2 SVGEGT. The germline V and J ends were trimmed by 0 bases and 4 bases, with 15 bases remaining between them. CDR3 length: 16 amino acids. The CDR3 DNA follows: TGTGCCAGCAGTTACTCCCGGACCGTCTCTTTCTATGGCTACACCTTC. Its protein is CASSYSRTVSFYGYTF.

The sample holds a few counts of this clonotype. The chain recombines TRBV28 with TRBJ1-5, with 7 bases that match TRBD1. V lost 4 bases to trimming and J lost 4 bases; unmatched junction nucleotides: 13. The CDR3 contains 17 residues. The germline V gene has CDR1 MDHEN and CDR2 SYDVKM. CDR3 nucleotides: TGTGCCAGCAGTTCCCCTATCCCGACAGGGACTAATCAGCCCCAGCATTTT. Residues: CASSSPIPTGTNQPQHF.

The J gene is TRBJ1-6, the V gene TRBV9; 8 bases fit TRBD1. V was pared by 4 bases and J by 5 bases, with 8 bases of the junction left unmatched. CDR3 length equals 16 residues. Germline assignment: CDR1 SGDLS and CDR2 YYNGEE. The CDR3 region is CASSTEDRADNSPLHF. CDR3 bases: TGTGCCAGCAGCACCGAGGACAGGGCAGATAATTCACCCCTCCACTTT.

The V call is TRBV29-1, the J call TRBJ1-2, with D unclear. The CDR3 has 10 amino acids. Germline V gives CDR1 SQVTM, CDR2 ANQGSEA. The V end lost 5 bases, the J end lost 2 bases, and 3 bases lay between the germline ends. CDR3 sequence (DNA): TGCAGCGTTTCGAACTATGGCTACACCTTC. Its translation: CSVSNYGYTF.